This TCR gamma chain was documented in a study of gammadelta T cells in human blood (dated by TCRdb to about 2020). Preparation of the library involved RT-PCR. Sequencing instrument: Illumina MiSeq. After TCRdb called clones again from the public reads with CATT, rows with identical DNA were merged. A total of around 320 gamma-chain clones appear in this sample, 2.5% of them only once. The ten largest clones represent about 30% of the sample. Compared with the rest of its sample, this clone is hyperexpanded (1% or more). This receptor's antigen is unknown. The junction differs from germline at one of its ends, possibly a read error. Broader findings and caveats from the paper: According to the study, polyclonal expansion of innate gamma-delta T cells right after birth appeared to be driven by microbial exposure.

The CDR3 contains 11 residues, cysteine and phenylalanine counted. Solely the CDR3 DNA is kept, with 33 bases framed from the first base. CDR1 and CDR2, per the germline V gene (reference sequence), are GITISATS and ISYDGTV. The sample was non-Vgamma9Vdelta2 gamma-delta T cells from adult blood. The V gene is TRGV9 and the J gene is TRGJ1 or TRGJ2. This receptor was taken from a human donor. The nucleotides read TGTGCCTTTTGGGTGAATTATAAGAAACTCTTT. Its product reads: CAFWVNYKKLF.